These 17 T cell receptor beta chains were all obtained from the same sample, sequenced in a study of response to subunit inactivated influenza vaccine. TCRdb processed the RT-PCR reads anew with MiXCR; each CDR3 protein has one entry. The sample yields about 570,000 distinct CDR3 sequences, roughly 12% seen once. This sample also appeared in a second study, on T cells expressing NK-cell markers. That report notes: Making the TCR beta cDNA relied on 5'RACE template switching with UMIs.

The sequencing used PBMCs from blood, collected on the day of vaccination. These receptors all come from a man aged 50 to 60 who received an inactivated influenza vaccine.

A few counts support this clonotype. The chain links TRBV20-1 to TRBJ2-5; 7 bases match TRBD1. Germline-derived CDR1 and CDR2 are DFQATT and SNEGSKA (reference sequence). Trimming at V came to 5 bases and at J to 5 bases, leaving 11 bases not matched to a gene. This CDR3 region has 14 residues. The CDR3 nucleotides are TGCAGTGCTCGTAACCGAGGGGGCCGGGAGACCCAGTACTTC. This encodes CSARNRGGRETQYF.

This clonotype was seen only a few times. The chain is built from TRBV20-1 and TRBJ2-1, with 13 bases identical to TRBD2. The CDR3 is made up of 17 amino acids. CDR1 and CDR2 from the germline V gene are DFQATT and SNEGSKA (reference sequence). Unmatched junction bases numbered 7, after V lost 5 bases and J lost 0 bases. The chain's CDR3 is CSAHGLAGEISYNEQFF. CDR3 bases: TGCAGTGCTCATGGACTAGCGGGAGAGATCTCCTACAATGAGCAGTTCTTC.

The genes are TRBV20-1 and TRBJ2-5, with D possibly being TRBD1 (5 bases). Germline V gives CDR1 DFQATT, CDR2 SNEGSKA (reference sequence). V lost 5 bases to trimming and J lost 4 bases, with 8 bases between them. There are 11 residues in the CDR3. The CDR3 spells CSALGAETQYF. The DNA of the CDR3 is TGCAGTGCTTTAGGGGCAGAGACCCAGTACTTC.

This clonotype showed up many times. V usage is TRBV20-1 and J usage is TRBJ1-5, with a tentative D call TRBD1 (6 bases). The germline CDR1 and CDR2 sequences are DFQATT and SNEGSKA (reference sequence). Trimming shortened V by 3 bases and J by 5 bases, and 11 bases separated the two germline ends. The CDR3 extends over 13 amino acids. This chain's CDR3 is CSASTGRDQPQHF. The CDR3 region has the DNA TGCAGTGCTAGTACAGGGAGGGATCAGCCCCAGCATTTT.

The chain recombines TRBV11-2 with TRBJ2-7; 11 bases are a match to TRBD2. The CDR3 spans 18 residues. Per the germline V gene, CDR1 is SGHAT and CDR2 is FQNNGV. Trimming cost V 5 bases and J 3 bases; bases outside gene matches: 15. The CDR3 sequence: CASSQHELAGAGNYEQYF. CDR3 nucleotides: TGTGCCAGCAGCCAACACGAACTAGCGGGAGCAGGAAACTACGAGCAGTACTTC.

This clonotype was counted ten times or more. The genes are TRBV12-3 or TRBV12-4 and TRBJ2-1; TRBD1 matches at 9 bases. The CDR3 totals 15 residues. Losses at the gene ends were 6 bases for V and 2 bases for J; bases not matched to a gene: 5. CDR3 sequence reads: CASSIQGAAYNEQFF. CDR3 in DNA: TGTGCCAGCAGCATACAGGGGGCAGCCTACAATGAGCAGTTCTTC.

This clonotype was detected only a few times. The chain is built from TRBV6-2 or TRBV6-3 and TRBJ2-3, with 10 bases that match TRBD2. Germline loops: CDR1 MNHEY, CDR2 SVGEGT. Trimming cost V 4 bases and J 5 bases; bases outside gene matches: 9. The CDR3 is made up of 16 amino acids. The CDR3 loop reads CASSWSGGASQDTQYF. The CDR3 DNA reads TGTGCCAGCAGTTGGAGCGGGGGGGCATCCCAAGATACGCAGTATTTT.

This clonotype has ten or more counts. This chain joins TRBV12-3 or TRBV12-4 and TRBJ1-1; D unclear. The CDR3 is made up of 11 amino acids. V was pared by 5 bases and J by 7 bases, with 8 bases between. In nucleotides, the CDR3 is TGTGCCAGCAGTGCATGGAATGAAGCTTTCTTT. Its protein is CASSAWNEAFF.

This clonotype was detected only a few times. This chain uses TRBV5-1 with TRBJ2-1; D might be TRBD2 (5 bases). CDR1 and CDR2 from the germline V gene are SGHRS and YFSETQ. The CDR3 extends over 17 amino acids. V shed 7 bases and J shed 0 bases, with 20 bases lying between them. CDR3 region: CASRAGKQEGSYNEQFF. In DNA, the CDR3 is TGCGCCAGCCGGGCTGGTAAGCAAGAGGGCTCCTACAATGAGCAGTTCTTC.

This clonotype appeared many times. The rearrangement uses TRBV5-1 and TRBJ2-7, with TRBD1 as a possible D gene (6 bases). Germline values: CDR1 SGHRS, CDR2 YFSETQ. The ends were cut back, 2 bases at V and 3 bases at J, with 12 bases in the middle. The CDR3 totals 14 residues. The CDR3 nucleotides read TGCGCCAGCAGCTTCGGCAGGGGCTACTACGAGCAGTACTTC. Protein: CASSFGRGYYEQYF.

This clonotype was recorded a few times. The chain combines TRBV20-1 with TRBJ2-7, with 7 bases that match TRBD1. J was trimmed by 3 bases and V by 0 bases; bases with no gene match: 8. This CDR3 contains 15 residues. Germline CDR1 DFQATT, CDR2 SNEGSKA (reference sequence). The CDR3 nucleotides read TGCAGTGCTAGAGATCTCGGACAGGCCCTCTACGAGCAGTACTTC. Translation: CSARDLGQALYEQYF.

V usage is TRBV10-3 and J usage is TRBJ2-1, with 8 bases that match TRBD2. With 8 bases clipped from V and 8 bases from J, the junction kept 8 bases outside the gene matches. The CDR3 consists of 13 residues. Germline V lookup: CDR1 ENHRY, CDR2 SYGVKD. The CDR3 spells CAIASAGGYEQFF. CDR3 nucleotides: TGTGCCATCGCTAGTGCGGGGGGTTATGAGCAGTTCTTC.

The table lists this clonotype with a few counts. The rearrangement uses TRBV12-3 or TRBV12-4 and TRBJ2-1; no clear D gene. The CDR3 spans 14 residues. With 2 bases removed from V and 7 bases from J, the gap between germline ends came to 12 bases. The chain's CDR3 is CASSLSQNGNEQFF. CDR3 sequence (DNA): TGTGCCAGCAGTTTAAGCCAGAACGGGAATGAGCAGTTCTTC.

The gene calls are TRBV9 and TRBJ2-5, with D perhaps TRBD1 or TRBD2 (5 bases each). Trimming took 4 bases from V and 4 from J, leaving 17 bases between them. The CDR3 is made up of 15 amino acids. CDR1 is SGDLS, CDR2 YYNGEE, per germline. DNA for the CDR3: TGTGCCAGCAGCATCGGGACGCCTGGGTTAGAGACCCAGTACTTC. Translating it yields CASSIGTPGLETQYF.

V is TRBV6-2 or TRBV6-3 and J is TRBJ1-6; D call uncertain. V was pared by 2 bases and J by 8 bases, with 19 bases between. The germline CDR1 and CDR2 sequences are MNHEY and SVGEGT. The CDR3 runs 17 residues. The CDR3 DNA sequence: TGTGCCAGCAGTTACGTTGTGAGAAGCCTCCTAGATTCACCCCTCCACTTT. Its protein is CASSYVVRSLLDSPLHF.

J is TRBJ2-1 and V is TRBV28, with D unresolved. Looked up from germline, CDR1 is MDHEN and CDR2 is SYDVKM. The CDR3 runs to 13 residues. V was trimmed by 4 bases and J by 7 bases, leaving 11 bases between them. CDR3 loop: CASSSNTVNEQFF. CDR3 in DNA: TGTGCCAGCAGTTCAAACACAGTAAATGAGCAGTTCTTC.

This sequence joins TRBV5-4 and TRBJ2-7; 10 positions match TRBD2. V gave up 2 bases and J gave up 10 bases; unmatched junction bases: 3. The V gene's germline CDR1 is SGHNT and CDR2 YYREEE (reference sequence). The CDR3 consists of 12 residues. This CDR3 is CASSLGTSEQYF. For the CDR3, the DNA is TGTGCCAGCAGCTTAGGGACTAGCGAACAGTACTTC.